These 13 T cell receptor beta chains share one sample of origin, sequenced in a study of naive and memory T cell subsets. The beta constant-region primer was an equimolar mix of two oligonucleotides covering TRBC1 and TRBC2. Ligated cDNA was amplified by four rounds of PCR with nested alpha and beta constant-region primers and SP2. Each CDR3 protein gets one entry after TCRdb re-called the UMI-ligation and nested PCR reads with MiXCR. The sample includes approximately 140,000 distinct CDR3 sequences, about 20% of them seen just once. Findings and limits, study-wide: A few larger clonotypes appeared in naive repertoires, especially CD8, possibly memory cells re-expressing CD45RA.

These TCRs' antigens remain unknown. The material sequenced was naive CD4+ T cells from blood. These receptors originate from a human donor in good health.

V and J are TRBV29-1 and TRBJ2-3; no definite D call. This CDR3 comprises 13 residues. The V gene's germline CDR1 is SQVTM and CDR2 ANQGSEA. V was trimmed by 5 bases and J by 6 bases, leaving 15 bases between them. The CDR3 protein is CSVPSPSADTQYF. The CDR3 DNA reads TGCAGCGTTCCCAGTCCCAGTGCTGATACGCAGTATTTT.

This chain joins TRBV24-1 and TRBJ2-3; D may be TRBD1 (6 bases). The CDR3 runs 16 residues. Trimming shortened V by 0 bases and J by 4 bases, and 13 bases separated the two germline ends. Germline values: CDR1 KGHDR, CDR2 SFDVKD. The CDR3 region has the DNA TGTGCCACCAGTGATTTGCCAGGGGCGTCCGCAGATACGCAGTATTTT. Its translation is CATSDLPGASADTQYF.

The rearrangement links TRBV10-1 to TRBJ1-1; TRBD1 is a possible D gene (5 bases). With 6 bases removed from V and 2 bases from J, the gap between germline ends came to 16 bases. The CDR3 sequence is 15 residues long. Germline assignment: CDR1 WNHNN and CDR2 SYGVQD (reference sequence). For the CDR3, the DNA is TGCGCCAGCAGACGGGACGGTCGAGAAAACACTGAAGCTTTCTTT. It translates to CASRRDGRENTEAFF.

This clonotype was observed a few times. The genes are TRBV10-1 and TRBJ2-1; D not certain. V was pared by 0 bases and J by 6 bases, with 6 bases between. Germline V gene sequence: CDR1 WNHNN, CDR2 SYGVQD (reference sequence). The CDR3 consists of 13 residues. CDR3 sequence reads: CASSESTLNEQFF. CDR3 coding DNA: TGCGCCAGCAGTGAGTCGACACTCAATGAGCAGTTCTTC.

The CDR3 DNA reads TGTGCCAGTAGTTACCCCAAGGGGGCGGGGTACAATGAGCAGTTCTTC. It is translated as CASSYPKGAGYNEQFF. The chain recombines TRBV19 with TRBJ2-1, with D maybe TRBD1 (7 bases). V shed 5 bases and J shed 4 bases, with 18 bases lying between them. The CDR3 runs to 16 residues. CDR1 is LNHDA, CDR2 SQIVND, per germline (reference sequence).

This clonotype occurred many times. CDR3 protein: CAIRQALEETQYF. Here the CDR3 DNA reads TGTGCCATCAGACAGGCTCTTGAAGAGACCCAGTACTTC. The chain uses TRBV10-3 and TRBJ2-5; possibly TRBD1 for D (5 bases). CDR1 is ENHRY, CDR2 SYGVKD, per germline. The CDR3 has 13 residues. V dropped 6 bases and J dropped 3 bases, with 11 bases sitting between them.

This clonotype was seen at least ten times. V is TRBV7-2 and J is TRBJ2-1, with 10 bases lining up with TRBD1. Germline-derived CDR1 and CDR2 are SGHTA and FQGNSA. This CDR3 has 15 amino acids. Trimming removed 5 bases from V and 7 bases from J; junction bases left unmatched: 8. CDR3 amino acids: CASSPRQGAVNEQFF. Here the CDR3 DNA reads TGTGCCAGCAGCCCCAGACAGGGGGCTGTGAATGAGCAGTTCTTC.

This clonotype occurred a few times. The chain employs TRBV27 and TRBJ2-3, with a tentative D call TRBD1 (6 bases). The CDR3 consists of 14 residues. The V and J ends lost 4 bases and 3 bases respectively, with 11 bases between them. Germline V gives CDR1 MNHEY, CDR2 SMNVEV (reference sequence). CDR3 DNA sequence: TGTGCCAGCAGTTCCCGGACAGCAACAGATACGCAGTATTTT. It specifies CASSSRTATDTQYF.

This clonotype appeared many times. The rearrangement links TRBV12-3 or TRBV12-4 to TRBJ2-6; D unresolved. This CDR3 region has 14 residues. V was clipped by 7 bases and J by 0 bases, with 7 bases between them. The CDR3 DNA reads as TGTGCCAGCAAAGTTAGCTCTGGGGCCAACGTCCTGACTTTC. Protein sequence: CASKVSSGANVLTF.

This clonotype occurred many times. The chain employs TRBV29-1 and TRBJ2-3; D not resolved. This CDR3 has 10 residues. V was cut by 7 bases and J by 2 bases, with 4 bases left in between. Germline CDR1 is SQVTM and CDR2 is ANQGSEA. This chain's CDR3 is CSGATDTQYF. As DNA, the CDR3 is TGCAGCGGAGCCACAGATACGCAGTATTTT.

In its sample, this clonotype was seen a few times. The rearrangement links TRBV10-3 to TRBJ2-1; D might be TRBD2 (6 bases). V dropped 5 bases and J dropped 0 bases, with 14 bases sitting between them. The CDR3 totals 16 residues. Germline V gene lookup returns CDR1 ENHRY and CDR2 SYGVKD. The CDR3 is CAISRRSGNSYNEQFF. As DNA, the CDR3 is TGTGCCATCAGTAGACGTAGCGGCAACTCCTACAATGAGCAGTTCTTC.

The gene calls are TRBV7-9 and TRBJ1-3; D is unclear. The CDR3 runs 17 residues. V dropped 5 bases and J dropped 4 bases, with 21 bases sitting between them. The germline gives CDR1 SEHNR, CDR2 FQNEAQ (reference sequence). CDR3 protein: CASSPMAETLRGNTIYF. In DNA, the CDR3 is TGTGCCAGCAGCCCGATGGCAGAAACCCTGAGAGGAAACACCATATATTTT.

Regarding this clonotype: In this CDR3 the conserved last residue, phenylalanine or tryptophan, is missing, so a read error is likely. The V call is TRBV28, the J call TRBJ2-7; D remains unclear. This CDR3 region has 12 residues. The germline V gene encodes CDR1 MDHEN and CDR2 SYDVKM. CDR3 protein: CASGLNVYEQYL. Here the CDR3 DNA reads TGTGCGTCCGGGCTCAACGTTTACGAGCAGTACTTG.